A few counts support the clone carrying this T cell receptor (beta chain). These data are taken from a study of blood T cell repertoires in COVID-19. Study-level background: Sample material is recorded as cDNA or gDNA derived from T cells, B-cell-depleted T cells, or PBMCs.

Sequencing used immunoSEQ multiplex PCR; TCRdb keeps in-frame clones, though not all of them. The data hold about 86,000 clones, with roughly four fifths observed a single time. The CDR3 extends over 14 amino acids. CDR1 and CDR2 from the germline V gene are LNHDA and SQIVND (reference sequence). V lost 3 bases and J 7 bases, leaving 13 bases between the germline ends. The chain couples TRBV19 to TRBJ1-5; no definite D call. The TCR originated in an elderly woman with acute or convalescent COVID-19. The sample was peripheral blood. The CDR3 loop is CASSMGGAGQPQHF. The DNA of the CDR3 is TGTGCCAGTAGTATGGGAGGTGCTGGCCAGCCCCAGCATTTT.